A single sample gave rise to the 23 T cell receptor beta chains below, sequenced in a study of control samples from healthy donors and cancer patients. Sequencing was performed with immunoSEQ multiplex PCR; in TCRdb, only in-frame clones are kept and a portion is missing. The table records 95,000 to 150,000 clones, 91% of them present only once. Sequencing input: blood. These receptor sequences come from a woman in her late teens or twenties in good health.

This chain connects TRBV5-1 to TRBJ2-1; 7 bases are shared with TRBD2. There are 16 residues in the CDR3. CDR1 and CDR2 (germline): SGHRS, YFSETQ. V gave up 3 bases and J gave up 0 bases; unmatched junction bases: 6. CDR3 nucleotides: TGCGCCAGCAGCTCATTAGCGGGTAGCTCCTACAATGAGCAGTTCTTC. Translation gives CASSSLAGSSYNEQFF.

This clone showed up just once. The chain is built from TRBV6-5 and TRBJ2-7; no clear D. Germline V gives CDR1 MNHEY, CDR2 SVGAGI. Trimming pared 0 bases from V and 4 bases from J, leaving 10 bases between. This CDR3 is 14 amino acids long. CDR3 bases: TGTGCCAGCAGTTACTCAACCTTAAATTACGAGCAGTACTTC. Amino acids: CASSYSTLNYEQYF.

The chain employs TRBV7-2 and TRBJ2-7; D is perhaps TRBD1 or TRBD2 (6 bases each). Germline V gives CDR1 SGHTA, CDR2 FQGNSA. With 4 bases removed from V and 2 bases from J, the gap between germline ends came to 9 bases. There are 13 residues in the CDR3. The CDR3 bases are TGTGCCAGCAGCTACAGGGAGGCCTACGAGCAGTACTTC. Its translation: CASSYREAYEQYF. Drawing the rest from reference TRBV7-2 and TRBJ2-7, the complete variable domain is GAGVSQSPSNKVTEKGKDVELRCDPISGHTALYWYRQSLGQGLEFLIYFQGNSAPDKSGLPSDRFSAERTGGSVSTLTIQRTQQEDSAVYLCASSYREAYEQYFGPGTRLTVT.

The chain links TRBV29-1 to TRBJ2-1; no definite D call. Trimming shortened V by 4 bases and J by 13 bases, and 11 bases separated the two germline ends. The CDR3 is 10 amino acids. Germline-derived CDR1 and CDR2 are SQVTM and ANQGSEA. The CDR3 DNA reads TGCAGCGTTGGTGGAAGGGATCAGTTCTTC. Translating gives CSVGGRDQFF.

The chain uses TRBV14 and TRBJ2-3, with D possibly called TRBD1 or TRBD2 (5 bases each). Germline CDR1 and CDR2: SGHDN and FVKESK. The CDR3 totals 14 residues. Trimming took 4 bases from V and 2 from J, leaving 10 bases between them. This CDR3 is CASSRGRNTDTQYF. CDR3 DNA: TGTGCCAGCAGCCGGGGACGGAACACAGATACGCAGTATTTT.

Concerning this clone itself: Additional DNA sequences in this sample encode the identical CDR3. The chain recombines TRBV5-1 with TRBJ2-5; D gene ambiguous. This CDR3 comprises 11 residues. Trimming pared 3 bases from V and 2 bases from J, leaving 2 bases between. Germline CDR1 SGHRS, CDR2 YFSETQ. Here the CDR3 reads CASSSQETQYF. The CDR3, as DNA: TGCGCCAGCAGCTCACAAGAGACCCAGTACTTC.

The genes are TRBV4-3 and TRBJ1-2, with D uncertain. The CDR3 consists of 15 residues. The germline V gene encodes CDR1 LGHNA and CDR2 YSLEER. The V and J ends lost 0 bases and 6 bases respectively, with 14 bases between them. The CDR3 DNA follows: TGCGCCAGCAGCCAAGATCATTCCGGGGTCAATGGCTACACCTTC. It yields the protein CASSQDHSGVNGYTF.

CDR3 DNA sequence: TGTGCCAGCAGTTATGGACAGGGCCGGTGGACGCAGTATTTT. This gives the protein CASSYGQGRWTQYF. The genes are TRBV6-5 and TRBJ2-3, with TRBD1 matching 8 bases. The CDR3 loop spans 14 amino acids. The V gene's germline CDR1 is MNHEY and CDR2 SVGAGI. The V and J ends lost 3 bases and 9 bases, in that order; junction bases with no gene match: 8.

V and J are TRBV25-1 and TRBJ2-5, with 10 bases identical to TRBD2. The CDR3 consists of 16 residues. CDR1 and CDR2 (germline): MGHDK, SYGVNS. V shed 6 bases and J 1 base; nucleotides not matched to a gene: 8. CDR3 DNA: TGTGCCAGCAGATCCACCTCTAGCGGGAGCCAAGAGACCCAGTACTTC. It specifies CASRSTSSGSQETQYF.

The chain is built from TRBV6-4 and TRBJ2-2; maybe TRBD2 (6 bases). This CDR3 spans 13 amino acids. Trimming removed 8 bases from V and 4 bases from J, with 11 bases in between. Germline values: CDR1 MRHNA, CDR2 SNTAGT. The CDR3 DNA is TGTGCCAGCGGAACGGGAGTCACCGGGGAGCTGTTTTTT. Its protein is CASGTGVTGELFF.

The DNA for the CDR3 is TGTGCCAGTAGTATCGAGAGGACTAGCGGGAGGCCGGGCACCGGGGAGCTGTTTTTT. It is translated as CASSIERTSGRPGTGELFF. The chain links TRBV19 to TRBJ2-2, with TRBD2 identical over 14 bases. Germline V gives CDR1 LNHDA, CDR2 SQIVND (reference sequence). This CDR3 has 19 residues. The V segment lost 3 bases and the J segment 4 bases; nucleotides outside the gene matches: 10.

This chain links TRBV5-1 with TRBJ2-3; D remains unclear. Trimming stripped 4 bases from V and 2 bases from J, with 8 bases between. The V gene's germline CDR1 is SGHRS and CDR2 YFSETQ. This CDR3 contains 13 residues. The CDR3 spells CASSIEHTDTQYF. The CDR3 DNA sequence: TGCGCCAGCAGCATCGAACACACAGATACGCAGTATTTT.

The DNA for the CDR3 is TGCGCCAGCAGGCCTATGGGGAAAATCGGCTACGAGCAGTACTTC. Its protein product is CASRPMGKIGYEQYF. The gene calls are TRBV10-1 and TRBJ2-7, with unresolved D. From germline, CDR1 is WNHNN and CDR2 SYGVQD (reference sequence). V was cut by 6 bases and J by 3 bases, with 18 bases left in between. CDR3 length: 15 amino acids.

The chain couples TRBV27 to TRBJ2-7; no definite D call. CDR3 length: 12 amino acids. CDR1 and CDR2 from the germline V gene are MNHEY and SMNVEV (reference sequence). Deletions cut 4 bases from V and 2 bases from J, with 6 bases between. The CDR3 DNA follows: TGTGCCAGCAGTTCGTCCCCCTACGAGCAGTACTTC. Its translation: CASSSSPYEQYF.

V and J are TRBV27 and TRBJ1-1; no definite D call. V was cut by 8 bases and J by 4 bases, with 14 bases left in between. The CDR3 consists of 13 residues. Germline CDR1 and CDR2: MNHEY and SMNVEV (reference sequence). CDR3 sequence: CASQSESFTEAFF. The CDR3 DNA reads TGTGCCAGCCAGAGCGAATCGTTCACTGAAGCTTTCTTT.

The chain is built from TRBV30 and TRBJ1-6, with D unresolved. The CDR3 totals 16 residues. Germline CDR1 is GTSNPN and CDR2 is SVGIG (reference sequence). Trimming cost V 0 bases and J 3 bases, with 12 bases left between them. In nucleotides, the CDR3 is TGTGCCTGGAGTGTACAGAACGGACGCTATAATTCACCCCTCCACTTT. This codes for CAWSVQNGRYNSPLHF.

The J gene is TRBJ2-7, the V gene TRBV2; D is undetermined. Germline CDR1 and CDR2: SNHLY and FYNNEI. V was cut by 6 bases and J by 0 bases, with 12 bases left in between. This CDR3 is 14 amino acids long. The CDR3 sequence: CASRGTVNSYEQYF. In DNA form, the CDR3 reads TGTGCCAGCAGGGGCACAGTGAACTCCTACGAGCAGTACTTC.

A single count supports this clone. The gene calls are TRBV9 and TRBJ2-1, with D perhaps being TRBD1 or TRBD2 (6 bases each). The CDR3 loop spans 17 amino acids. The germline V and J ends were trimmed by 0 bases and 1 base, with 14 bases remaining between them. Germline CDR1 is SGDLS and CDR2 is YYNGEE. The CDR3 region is CASSVDVGGASYNEQFF. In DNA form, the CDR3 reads TGTGCCAGCAGCGTAGATGTGGGGGGCGCTTCCTACAATGAGCAGTTCTTC.

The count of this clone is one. CDR3 nucleotide sequence: TGTGCCAGCAGCTTAGGATTAGCGGGAGCCGATACCGGGGAGCTGTTTTTT. Translating gives CASSLGLAGADTGELFF. The chain is built from TRBV7-2 and TRBJ2-2, with 9 positions matching TRBD2. The V segment lost 1 base and the J segment 5 bases; nucleotides outside the gene matches: 8. The CDR3 is made up of 17 amino acids. Germline V lookup: CDR1 SGHTA, CDR2 FQGNSA.

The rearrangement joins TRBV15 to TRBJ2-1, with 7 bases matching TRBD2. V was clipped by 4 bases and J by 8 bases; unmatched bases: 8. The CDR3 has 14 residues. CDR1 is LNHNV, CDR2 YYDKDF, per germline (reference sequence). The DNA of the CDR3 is TGTGCCACCAGCAATCGGGGGGTGATGGATGAGCAGTTCTTC. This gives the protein CATSNRGVMDEQFF.

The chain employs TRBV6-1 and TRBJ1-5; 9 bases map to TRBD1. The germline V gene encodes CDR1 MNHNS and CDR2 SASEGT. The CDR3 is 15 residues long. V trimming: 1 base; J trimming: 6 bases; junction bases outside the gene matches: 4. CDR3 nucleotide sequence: TGTGCCAGCAGTGAAGGGACAGGGGTGGGTCAGCCCCAGCATTTT. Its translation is CASSEGTGVGQPQHF.

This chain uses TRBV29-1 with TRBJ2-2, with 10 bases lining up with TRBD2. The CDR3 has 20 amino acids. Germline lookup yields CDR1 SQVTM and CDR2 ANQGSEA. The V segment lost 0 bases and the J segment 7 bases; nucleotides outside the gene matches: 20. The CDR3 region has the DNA TGCAGCGTTGAAGATCTCACTACGGAACCTAGCGGGAGTTTAAGCGGGGAGCTGTTTTTT. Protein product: CSVEDLTTEPSGSLSGELFF.

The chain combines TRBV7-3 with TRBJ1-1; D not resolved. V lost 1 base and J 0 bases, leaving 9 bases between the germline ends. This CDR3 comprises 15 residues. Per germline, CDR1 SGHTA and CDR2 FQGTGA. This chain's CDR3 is CASSLSTLMNTEAFF. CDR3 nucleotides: TGTGCCAGCAGCTTAAGTACGCTCATGAACACTGAAGCTTTCTTT.